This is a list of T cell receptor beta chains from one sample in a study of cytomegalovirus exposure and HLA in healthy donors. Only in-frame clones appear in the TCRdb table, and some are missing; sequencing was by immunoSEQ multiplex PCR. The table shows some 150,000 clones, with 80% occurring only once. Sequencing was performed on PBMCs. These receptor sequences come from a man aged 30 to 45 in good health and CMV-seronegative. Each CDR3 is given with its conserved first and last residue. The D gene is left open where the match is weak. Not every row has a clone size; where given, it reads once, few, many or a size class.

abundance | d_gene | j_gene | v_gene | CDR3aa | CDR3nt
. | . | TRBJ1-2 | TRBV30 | CAFRSYGYTF | TGTGCCTTCCGGAGCTATGGCTACACCTTC
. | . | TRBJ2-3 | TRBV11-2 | CASRSRGSNPDTQYF | TGTGCCAGCAGATCAAGAGGGAGTAACCCAGATACGCAGTATTTT
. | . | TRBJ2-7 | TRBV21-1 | CASSSRVTAYEQYF | TGTGCCAGCAGCTCGCGAGTGACAGCTTACGAGCAGTACTTC
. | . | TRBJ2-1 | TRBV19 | CASSKVQVYEQFF | TGTGCCAGTAGTAAGGTGCAGGTTTATGAGCAGTTCTTC
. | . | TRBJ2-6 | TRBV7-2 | CASSPRVRRTSGANVLTF | TGTGCCAGCAGCCCTCGGGTCCGAAGAACCTCGGGGGCCAACGTCCTGACTTTC
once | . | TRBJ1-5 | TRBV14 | CASSLTGPHQPQHF | TGTGCCAGCAGCCTAACAGGGCCCCATCAGCCCCAGCATTTT
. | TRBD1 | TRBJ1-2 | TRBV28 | CASSFLDFTGQGPLGYTF | TGTGCCAGCAGTTTTCTTGATTTTACGGGACAGGGGCCTTTGGGCTACACCTTC
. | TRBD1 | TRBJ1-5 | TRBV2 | CASSGDRGVDQPQHF | TGTGCCAGCAGCGGCGACAGGGGAGTTGATCAGCCCCAGCATTTT
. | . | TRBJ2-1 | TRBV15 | CATSRDFEPYNEQFF | TGTGCCACCAGCAGAGATTTCGAGCCCTACAATGAGCAGTTCTTC
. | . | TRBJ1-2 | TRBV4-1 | CASSPEAQPVGYTF | TGCGCCAGCAGCCCCGAAGCGCAGCCCGTAGGCTACACCTTC
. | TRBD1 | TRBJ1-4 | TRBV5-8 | CASSLSMAGGNEKLFF | TGTGCCAGCAGCTTGTCCATGGCAGGGGGTAATGAAAAACTGTTTTTT